This is a list of T cell receptor beta chains from one sample in a study of beta chain features in type 1 diabetes. TCRdb keeps only in-frame clones here, not all; method: immunoSEQ multiplex PCR. This table holds fewer than 200,000 clones, around an eighth found once. Sequenced sample: central memory CD4+ T cells from blood. The source of these receptors is a woman aged 18-29 years in good health. Each CDR3 is given with its conserved first and last residue. A D gene is named only where the DNA matches it firmly. Not every row has a clone size; where given, it reads once, few, many or a size class.

j_call,v_call,d_call,clone_size,cdr3_aa,cdr3_nt
TRBJ1-1,TRBV13,NA,few,CASSLKGGAAFF,TGTGCCAGCAGCTTAAAGGGAGGGGCAGCTTTCTTT
TRBJ2-1,TRBV28,TRBD2,NA,CRTSGRLGLYNEQFF,TGTAGGACTAGCGGGAGACTAGGGCTTTACAATGAGCAGTTCTTC
TRBJ2-7,TRBV30,TRBD2,NA,CASLAGGANEQYF,TGTGCCTCTCTAGCGGGAGGAGCAAACGAGCAGTACTTC
TRBJ2-3,TRBV19,TRBD2,few,CASSSDLSGRPTDTQYF,TGTGCCAGTAGTTCTGACCTTAGCGGGAGGCCCACAGATACGCAGTATTTT
TRBJ1-4,TRBV11-3,TRBD1,few,CASSFAGTANEKLFF,TGTGCCAGCAGCTTCGCCGGGACAGCTAATGAAAAACTGTTTTTT
TRBJ1-3,TRBV4-1,NA,NA,CASSRTRDTGNTIYF,TGCGCCAGCAGCCGAACCCGGGACACTGGAAACACCATATATTTT
TRBJ1-2,TRBV5-4,TRBD1,once,CASSLRNRGANYGYTF,TGTGCCAGCAGCTTGAGGAACAGGGGTGCTAACTATGGCTACACCTTC
TRBJ2-1,TRBV14,NA,NA,CASSLSGGSYNEQFF,TGTGCCAGCAGCCTCTCCGGGGGCTCCTACAATGAGCAGTTCTTC
TRBJ2-3,TRBV7-2,NA,few,CASSLGVATDTQYF,TGTGCCAGCAGCTTAGGGGTAGCGACAGATACGCAGTATTTT
TRBJ1-5,TRBV7-9,TRBD1,few,CASSLEHSTGANQPQHF,TGTGCCAGCAGCTTAGAACATTCCACAGGGGCAAATCAGCCCCAGCATTTT
TRBJ2-3,TRBV7-8,NA,few,CASSPGWSPADTQYF,TGTGCCAGCAGCCCAGGGTGGTCCCCAGCAGATACGCAGTATTTT
TRBJ1-2,TRBV29-1,TRBD1,few,CSAGDRDGYTF,TGCAGCGCTGGGGACAGGGATGGCTACACCTTC
TRBJ2-7,TRBV14,TRBD1,few,CASSQGQFASYEQYF,TGTGCCAGCAGCCAGGGACAGTTTGCCTCCTACGAGCAGTACTTC
TRBJ1-1,TRBV5-4,TRBD1,few,CASSFRAGQGGEAFF,TGTGCCAGCAGCTTCCGAGCTGGACAGGGAGGGGAAGCTTTCTTT
TRBJ2-1,TRBV5-6,TRBD2,NA,CASTLGLAGTYNEQFF,TGTGCCAGCACCCTGGGGCTAGCGGGGACCTACAATGAGCAGTTCTTC
TRBJ2-1,TRBV5-1,NA,NA,CASSLDSSPPHNEQFF,TGCGCCAGCAGCTTGGATAGCTCCCCACCTCATAATGAGCAGTTCTTC
TRBJ1-1,TRBV18,NA,few,CASSLVGRNTEAFF,TGTGCCAGCTCCCTCGTGGGGCGGAACACTGAAGCTTTCTTT
TRBJ2-6,TRBV19,NA,NA,CASTPGGASGANVLTF,TGTGCCAGTACCCCTGGGGGGGCAAGTGGGGCCAACGTCCTGACTTTC
TRBJ2-3,TRBV11-2,NA,NA,CASSLVSRGTDTQYF,TGTGCCAGCAGCTTAGTGTCCCGAGGCACAGATACGCAGTATTTT
TRBJ1-2,TRBV5-1,TRBD1,few,CASQTGSSYGYTF,TGCGCCAGCCAGACAGGGTCTTCCTATGGCTACACCTTC
TRBJ2-7,TRBV7-2,NA,few,CASSFMREQYF,TGTGCCAGCAGCTTTATGCGCGAGCAGTACTTC
TRBJ2-7,TRBV27,TRBD2,NA,CASSPQGTRSTGQYF,TGTGCCAGCAGTCCGCAAGGGACTAGGTCGACCGGGCAGTACTTC
TRBJ1-1,TRBV11-3,NA,few,CASSSLRGTEAFF,TGTGCCAGCAGCTCCCTGAGAGGCACTGAAGCTTTCTTT
TRBJ1-1,TRBV28,TRBD1,NA,CASSEPGQTEAFF,TGTGCCAGCAGCGAACCGGGACAGACTGAAGCTTTCTTT
TRBJ2-7,TRBV7-6,TRBD1,few,CASSPRTGGTAPSLYEQYF,TGTGCCAGCAGCCCCCGGACAGGGGGCACCGCGCCATCCCTCTACGAGCAGTACTTC
TRBJ2-5,TRBV5-1,NA,NA,CASSSPEGAKETQYF,TGCGCCAGCAGCTCGCCTGAGGGAGCTAAAGAGACCCAGTACTTC
TRBJ2-7,TRBV6-1,TRBD1,few,CASRTGGYAYEQYF,TGTGCCAGCCGAACAGGGGGATACGCCTACGAGCAGTACTTC
TRBJ1-4,TRBV13,NA,few,CASSLGGAGGEKLFF,TGTGCCAGCAGCTTAGGGGGGGCAGGAGGTGAAAAACTGTTTTTT